This is a list of T cell receptor beta chains from one sample in a study of neurological immune-mediated disorders. TCRdb re-analysed the 5' RACE reads in MiXCR, keeping a single row per CDR3 protein. The profile shows some 120,000 distinct CDR3 sequences, about 3.4% of them singletons. The sequencing input was PBMCs. Receptors were obtained from a woman in her 30s with multiple sclerosis. The CDR3 runs from the conserved cysteine through the conserved F or W. The order of the fields is J gene, D gene, V gene, clone size, CDR3 DNA, CDR3 protein. The D gene is left open where the match is weak. The size field is filled for only some rows; it gives once, few, many or a size class.

>TRBJ2-7|TRBD2|TRBV6-2/TRBV6-3|many
TGTGCCAGCAGTCCCGCGGGACTAGCGGGAGGAGAGCAGTACTTC
CASSPAGLAGGEQYF
>TRBJ1-6|TRBD1|TRBV20-1|many
TGCAGTGCTAGCCCTCCGAGACAGGGGGATTCACCCCTCCACTTT
CSASPPRQGDSPLHF
>TRBJ1-2|NA|TRBV7-8|many
TGTGCCAGCAGCTTAGCGCCGCCAAGGGTGGGCTATGGCTACACCTTC
CASSLAPPRVGYGYTF
>TRBJ2-3|NA|TRBV27|many
TGTGCCAGCAGTTTAGGTCTGGGCTGGTCAGGCACAGATACGCAGTATTTT
CASSLGLGWSGTDTQYF
>TRBJ2-5|TRBD1|TRBV12-5|NA
TGTGCTAGTGGTTCGCTGGCCCGAACAGGGGGCGATTCAGAGACCCAGTACTTC
CASGSLARTGGDSETQYF
>TRBJ2-2|NA|TRBV6-5|few
TGTGCCAGCTGTCGGGCGGGGAACACCGGGGAGCTGTTTTTT
CASCRAGNTGELFF
>TRBJ1-5|NA|TRBV5-1|many
TGCGCCAGCAGCGGGGACGTCAGCGATCAGCCCCAGCATTTT
CASSGDVSDQPQHF
>TRBJ1-5|NA|TRBV7-8|many
TGTGCCAGCAGCTTAAAGAGGCTATATAGCAATCAGCCCCAGCATTTT
CASSLKRLYSNQPQHF
>TRBJ1-5|NA|TRBV6-2/TRBV6-3|many
TGTGCCAGCAGACATCCGCAGGGACGTAATCAGCCCCAGCATTTT
CASRHPQGRNQPQHF
>TRBJ1-6|NA|TRBV5-6|many
TGTGCCAGCAGGGACGCGGATTCACCCCTCCACTTT
CASRDADSPLHF
>TRBJ2-1|TRBD2|TRBV10-3|many
TGTGCCATCAGTCCCGGGACTACCACCTACAATGAGCAGTTCTTC
CAISPGTTTYNEQFF
>TRBJ2-3|NA|TRBV12-3/TRBV12-4|many
TGTGCCAGCAGTTCAGGGGTTGGGGAAAAAACAGATACGCAGTATTTT
CASSSGVGEKTDTQYF
>TRBJ2-7|NA|TRBV12-3/TRBV12-4|many
TGTGCCAGCAGCGGGGGCGTGGGCTACGAGCAGTACTTC
CASSGGVGYEQYF
>TRBJ1-4|TRBD1|TRBV20-1|many
TGCAGTGCTAGACGAGGGGGCGCTGGAGCTAATGAAAAACTGTTTTTT
CSARRGGAGANEKLFF
>TRBJ1-5|NA|TRBV14|many
TGTGCCAGGGAGGGACGGCGCCTCAATCAGCCCCAGCATTTT
CAREGRRLNQPQHF
>TRBJ2-3|NA|TRBV5-1|NA
TGCGCCAGCGGCTTGGTCAGCGGTAGCACAGATACGCAGTATTTT
CASGLVSGSTDTQYF
>TRBJ1-5|NA|TRBV4-1|many
TGCGCCAGCAGCCACCTTGGTCGTAATCAGCCCCAGCATTTT
CASSHLGRNQPQHF
>TRBJ1-1|NA|TRBV20-1|many
TGCAGTGCTTCGGGATGGGCCTATAACACTGAAGCTTTCTTT
CSASGWAYNTEAFF
>TRBJ1-1|NA|TRBV2|many
TGTGCCAGCAGTACGGGGGGCAACACTGAAGCTTTCTTT
CASSTGGNTEAFF
>TRBJ2-7|NA|TRBV6-1|many
TGTGCCAGCAGTGAATCTTTACAGCAGTACTTC
CASSESLQQYF
>TRBJ1-2|NA|TRBV20-1|many
TGCAGTGCTAGGCAGGGCAGCGATGGCTACACCTTC
CSARQGSDGYTF
>TRBJ1-1|NA|TRBV12-3/TRBV12-4|many
TGTGCCAGCAGCTACGGTTTGGGCTGGGGGGACACTGAAGCTTTCTTT
CASSYGLGWGDTEAFF
>TRBJ2-6|NA|TRBV7-2|many
TGTGCCAGCAGCTTCGTCGGGGTTCAGAGCTCTGGGGCCAACGTCCTGACTTTC
CASSFVGVQSSGANVLTF
>TRBJ2-7|NA|TRBV30|many
TGTGCCTGGACCCGAGACTCCTACGAGCAGTACTTC
CAWTRDSYEQYF
>TRBJ1-1|NA|TRBV12-3/TRBV12-4|many
TGTGCCAGCAGTCCCTCCCGGGATAGCAAAGCTTTCTTT
CASSPSRDSKAFF
>TRBJ2-5|NA|TRBV20-1|many
TGCAGTGCTAGAGAGAGGTACCAAGAGACCCAGTACTTC
CSARERYQETQYF
>TRBJ1-2|NA|TRBV20-1|many
TGCAGTGCCCCCTTCGGCGGCCATTCTAACTATGGCTACACCTTC
CSAPFGGHSNYGYTF
>TRBJ2-3|NA|TRBV7-6|NA
TGTGCCAGCAGCTTAGGAAACCGACTGACTAGCACAGATACGCAGTATTTT
CASSLGNRLTSTDTQYF
>TRBJ2-7|NA|TRBV6-2/TRBV6-3|many
TGTGCCAGCGCTGTTAGGGTTGACCTCTACGAGCAGTACTTC
CASAVRVDLYEQYF